The clone carrying this T cell receptor (beta chain) was seen a handful of times. Its antigen is unidentified. The CDR3 runs 17 residues. Trimming removed 1 base from V and 12 bases from J, with 22 bases in between. The germline V gene encodes CDR1 SNHLY and CDR2 FYNNEI. Each CDR3 protein gets one entry after TCRdb re-called the reads with MiXCR. The profile shows about 400,000 distinct CDR3 sequences, 15% to 20% of them singletons. This sample was included in a study of T cell repertoires in cytomegalovirus infection. Study summary: Signatures in public TCR beta sequences pointed to both CMV infection and matching HLA type.

Study-level points and caveats: Dominant in the ex vivo response were TCR beta clonotypes restricted by HLA-C and specific for CMV.

The material sequenced was PBMCs. The chain is built from TRBV2 and TRBJ1-6, with D perhaps matching TRBD1 (6 bases). This TCR was recovered from a human donor in good health (CMV status not recorded). Some clones in this sample may be carry-over from other donors' samples. This chain's CDR3 is CASSEVGNRAVGGPLHF. CDR3 nucleotides: TGTGCCAGCAGTGAAGTGGGGAACAGGGCGGTTGGCGGACCCCTCCACTTT.